This TCR beta chain was observed in a study of long-term antiretroviral therapy in people with HIV. Sequencing used immunoSEQ v3.0 at survey level. Here immunoSEQ multiplex PCR was the method, and the copy in TCRdb shows in-frame clones only, minus some. The sample yields around 40,000 clones, 70% to 90% seen once. Study-level results: Specimen acquisition occurred between about 2003 and 2018, potentially under older ART regimens.

PBMC samples from each donor numbered at least one pre-ART and at least two post-ART. A remark on this clone: Its target is not known.

Losses at the gene ends were 4 bases for V and 2 bases for J; bases not matched to a gene: 1. Germline V gene data show CDR1 as SGHRS and CDR2 as YFSETQ. The CDR3 length is 13 residues. Sequenced material: unsorted PBMCs, taken just before starting antiretroviral therapy. The chain carries TRBV5-1 and TRBJ1-2; 8 bases fit TRBD1. This clonotype was sampled from a woman younger than 30 with HIV. The CDR3 DNA reads as TGCGCCAGCAGCGGGGACAGGAACTATGGCTACACCTTC. This translates into CASSGDRNYGYTF. The full variable domain, in which reference TRBV5-1 and TRBJ1-2 provide the parts outside the CDR3, is KAGVTQTPRYLIKTRGQQVTLSCSPISGHRSVSWYQQTPGQGLQFLFEYFSETQRNKGNFPGRFSGRQFSNSRSEMNVSTLELGDSALYLCASSGDRNYGYTFGSGTRLTVV.